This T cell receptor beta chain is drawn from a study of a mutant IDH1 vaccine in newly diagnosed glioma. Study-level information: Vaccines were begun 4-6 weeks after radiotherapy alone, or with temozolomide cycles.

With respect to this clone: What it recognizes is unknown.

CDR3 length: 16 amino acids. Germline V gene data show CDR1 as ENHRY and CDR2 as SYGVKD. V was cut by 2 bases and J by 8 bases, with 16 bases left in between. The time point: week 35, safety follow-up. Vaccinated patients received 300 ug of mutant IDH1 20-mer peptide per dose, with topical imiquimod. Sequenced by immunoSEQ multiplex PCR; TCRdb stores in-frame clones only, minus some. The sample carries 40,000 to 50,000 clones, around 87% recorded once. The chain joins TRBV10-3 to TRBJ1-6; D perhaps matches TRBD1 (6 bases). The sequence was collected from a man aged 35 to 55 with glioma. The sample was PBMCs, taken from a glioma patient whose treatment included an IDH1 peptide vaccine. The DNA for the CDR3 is TGTGCCATCAGTGAGGTCTTGGGGGCATCGCATTCACCCCTCCACTTT. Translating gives CAISEVLGASHSPLHF.